The present T cell receptor beta chain was sequenced within a study of shared clonotypes between healthy human individuals (dated by TCRdb to 2018 to 2021). About the full investigation: The cohort comprised a couple of women and a few men aged 18 to 49 years. To increase sequencing depth and limit assay-specific biases, TCR repertoire library preparation and sequencing were carried out by different laboratories using diverse techniques. For each donor, three plates each were used for CD4 naive and CD4 memory, two plates were used for CD8 naive, and one plate was used for CD8 memory. To estimate repertoire size and how much clonotypes are shared between individuals, the study performed deep sequencing of blood TCR repertoires from roughly five healthy adults. Leukapheresis yielded between about 0.94 and 9.5 billion PBMCs per donor. The full study reports these points: Estimated clonotype richness was generally larger for naive than for memory subsets. Because the study included a small number of donors, the genetic and exposure-history diversity represented was limited. Pairwise subsampling indicated that sequencing depth was expected to affect the degree of clonotype sharing among donors. Roughly 5% of naive CD4, 3.5% of naive CD8, approximately 2% of memory CD4, and less than 0.45% of memory CD8 clonotypes were shared across several donors. Even with the large sequencing depth, rarefaction of the sorted-subset datasets indicated that sequencing was incomplete. Higher generation probabilities were observed for clonotypes shared by all four sorted-subset donors than for non-shared clonotypes. Sampling was restricted to blood, and TCR repertoires in tissues likely differ from the TCR repertoires found in blood.

Details on this clone: Its recognized antigen is unknown. Base quality data are lacking; no much larger clone is found one base away.

The donors were healthy, HIV-negative adults with no recently reported acute infections or vaccinations. Every donor was a Caucasian adult residing in Nashville, Tennessee, USA. CD4+ T cells were enriched through magnetic negative selection, after which naive cells were positively selected on CD45RA and the remaining negative fraction served as the memory subset. After blood collection by leukapheresis, PBMCs were isolated using Ficoll-Histopaque density gradient centrifugation and then cryopreserved in the vapor phase of liquid nitrogen. Analytical flow cytometry was used to check the purity and quantity of each magnetically sorted T cell population. From each sorted fraction, genomic DNA was isolated and quantified by UV absorbance on a Nanodrop 2000c. TCR CDR3 regions were amplified from genomic DNA by multiplex PCR using the deep immunoSEQ assay. Extracted genomic DNA from each cell subset was distributed evenly across all wells of several immunoSEQ 96-well plates, and each plate was treated as a replicate. Each replicate PCR for sorted subsets received around 0.2 ug genomic DNA, equal to around 32,000 T cell genomes. The purified libraries were quantified using a Qubit 3.0 fluorometer, sized with a Bioanalyzer 2100, and then quantified again using the KAPA Library Quantification kit. A separate single-read 150-cycle Illumina NextSeq 550 flow cell was used to sequence each immunoSEQ 96-well plate. Per the original workflow: Because the immunoSEQ output held only junctional sequences and lacked quality scores, the filtering could not match the filtering applied to full-length reads. Sequences were annotated with PyIR, a Python wrapper for IgBLAST v1.9, using IMGT germline references to assign V/J genes and CDR3. Reads were removed for weak V/J assignments (E-value above 1e-6), missing CDR3, stop codons, out-of-frame junctions, or ambiguous translated residues. V3J clonotypes were defined by identical inferred V gene, J gene, and CDR3 amino acid sequence. Percentage overlap between repertoires was calculated by dividing the number of shared unique clonotypes by the size of the smaller repertoire. Three approaches were used to assess repertoire richness: RTK rarefaction, the Chao1 estimator, and Recon v2.1 estimates of unobserved clonotypes. OLGA was used to compute generation probabilities for all TCRbeta clonotypes that the gDNA method yielded from a few donors. What TCRdb holds here is the immuneACCESS table cut down to in-frame rearrangements. Part of the clones is not present; checked against another copy, under half of the missing clones reflect an unresolved V gene, and the others are unexplained. For V, J and clone size, that table is used; D and trimming come from the DNA. The sample table holds 2 million to 2.5 million clones, of which almost 96% were seen once. The ten largest clonotypes hold around 0.13% of the sample.

The CDR3 sequence holds 14 residues, the cysteine and phenylalanine included. CDR3 DNA only is kept here, 42 bases in frame from base 1. The germline V gene gives CDR1 as SGHAT and CDR2 as FQNNGV. Relative to germline, V is missing 10 bases and J is missing 4 bases, with 9 bases of the junction outside any gene match. This clonotype originated in a man aged 18 to 29 in good health. The chain employs TRBV11-2 and TRBJ2-3, with 9 central nucleotides matching TRBD1. What was sequenced was naive CD4+ T cells sorted from blood. The cell subset or site label of this sample denotes: CD45RA+ positively selected. The CDR3: CATNRGTGSDTQYF. The DNA sequence follows: TGTGCCACAAACCGGGGGACAGGGTCAGATACGCAGTATTTT.